Listed here are 2 T cell receptor beta chains from one sample, sequenced in a study of blood T cells in healthy people across ages (dated by TCRdb to the mid-2010s). Library generation was performed with 5' RACE. TCRdb shows the sequencer as Illumina HiSeq 2500. A second PCR of roughly 6 to 11 cycles was run with a J-beta primer mix and a sample-barcoded 5' primer. TCRdb's own reprocessing of the public reads used fastp at Q25 and MiXCR and kept productive beta chains. Every entry covers one CDR3 protein and lists the most common genes and DNA from its rows. This sample is represented by around 650,000 distinct CDR3 sequences; approximately 30% of them were singletons. Of the sample, 15% is held by the ten largest clones. The sample comprised blood. The receptors come from a woman older than 75 in good health. Donor details come from another sample of the same person, matched by shared clones.

This clonotype has just a few counts. The J gene is TRBJ2-1, the V gene TRBV6-6; maybe TRBD2 (5 bases). V shed 0 bases and J shed 1 base, with 10 bases lying between them. The CDR3 covers 16 residues. Germline values: CDR1 MNHNY, CDR2 SVGAGI (reference sequence). CDR3 amino acids: CASSYSGGQSYNEQFF. The CDR3 DNA sequence: TGTGCCAGCAGTTACTCAGGAGGTCAATCCTACAATGAGCAGTTCTTC.

V and J are TRBV7-8 and TRBJ2-2; TRBD2 matches at 7 bases. The trim removed 5 bases at V and 7 bases at J, leaving 4 bases unmatched. Looked up from germline, CDR1 is SGHVS and CDR2 is FQNEAQ. The CDR3 spans 13 residues. Here the CDR3 reads CASSVASGGELFF. In DNA, the CDR3 is TGTGCCAGCAGCGTCGCTAGCGGCGGGGAGCTGTTTTTT.